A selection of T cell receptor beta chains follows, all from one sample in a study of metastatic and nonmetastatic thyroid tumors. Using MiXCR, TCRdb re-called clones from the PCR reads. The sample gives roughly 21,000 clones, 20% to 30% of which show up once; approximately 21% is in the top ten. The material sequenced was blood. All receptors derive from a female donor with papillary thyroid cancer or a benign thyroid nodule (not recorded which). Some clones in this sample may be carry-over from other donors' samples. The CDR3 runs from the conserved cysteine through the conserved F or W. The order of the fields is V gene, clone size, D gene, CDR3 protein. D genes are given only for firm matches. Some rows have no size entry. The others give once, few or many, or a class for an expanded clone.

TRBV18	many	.	CASSPFVDYNEQFF
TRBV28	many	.	CASSRDRIRYGYTF
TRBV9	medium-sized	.	CASSPGDSGNTIYF
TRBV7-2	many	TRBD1	CASSLHRGQGLRSTDTQYF
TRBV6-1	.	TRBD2	CASSTGLAGGAKQFF
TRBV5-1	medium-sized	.	CASSLGGASHNEQFF
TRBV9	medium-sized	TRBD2	CASSSGTSPSTGELFF
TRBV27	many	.	CASSYRGGSHEQYF
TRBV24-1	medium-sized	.	CATSDSQLGRETQYF
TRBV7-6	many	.	CASSPRRETQYF
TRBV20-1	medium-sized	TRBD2	CSARTSGVEDTQYF
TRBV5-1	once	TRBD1	CASSWLRGQEPYNEQFF
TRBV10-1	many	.	CASAWASIGEQFF
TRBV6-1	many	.	CASKPTGNTGELFF
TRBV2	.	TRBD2	CASSGTGLAGGREQFF
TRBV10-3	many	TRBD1	CAIRRTGGTDTQYF
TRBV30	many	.	CAWSSVQRNTEAFF
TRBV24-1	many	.	CATSAGWNTEAFF
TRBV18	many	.	CASSPSRENGYTF
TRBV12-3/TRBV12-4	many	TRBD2	CASSLHPHFGGGVDEQFF
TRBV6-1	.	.	CARRTGRERGNYEQYF
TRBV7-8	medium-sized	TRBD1	CASISIQGAVGEQFF
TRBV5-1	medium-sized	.	CASSLETGNYYGYTF
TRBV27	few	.	CASRRGYGVNEQFF
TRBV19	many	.	CASSNYNYGYTF
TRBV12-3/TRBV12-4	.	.	CASRQNLWNTEPNF
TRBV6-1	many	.	CASSTYNEQFF
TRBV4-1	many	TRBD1	CASSQPRDRVKEQYF